This T cell receptor (beta chain) comes out of a study of T cell responses to AZD1222 COVID-19 vaccine. Repertoires were generated with immunoSEQ multiplex PCR, while TCRdb's copy carries only in-frame clones and drops some. The sample lists 85,000 to 90,000 clones, over 85% occurring once. Trimming cost V 3 bases and J 3 bases, with 11 bases left between them. Looked up from germline, CDR1 is KGHSH and CDR2 is LQKENI. The CDR3 totals 15 residues. The sequence was obtained from an adult who received the AZD1222 COVID-19 vaccine. The material was peripheral blood, obtained 28 days after the second AZD1222 dose. The rearrangement joins TRBV18 to TRBJ2-2; D remains ambiguous. CDR3 protein: CASSPPTRYTGELFF. DNA for the CDR3: TGTGCCAGCTCACCCCCGACCCGGTACACCGGGGAGCTGTTTTTT.